Each of the 26 T cell receptor beta chains below was sequenced from the same sample in a study of blood T cell repertoires in COVID-19. Profiled with immunoSEQ multiplex PCR; TCRdb holds only in-frame clones, not every one. The sample consists of more than 200,000 clones, roughly 90% of them appearing once. The sequencing sample was made of PBMCs or T cells enriched from blood (not recorded which). The receptors here all came from a woman in her twenties or thirties who had recovered from COVID-19.

V usage is TRBV9 and J usage is TRBJ1-5; a possible D gene is TRBD1 (5 bases). CDR3 length equals 15 residues. CDR1 is SGDLS and CDR2 is YYNGEE in the germline V gene. The germline V and J ends were trimmed by 3 bases and 4 bases, with 14 bases remaining between them. The CDR3 here is CASSATPTENQPQHF. DNA for the CDR3: TGTGCCAGCAGCGCAACTCCGACAGAGAATCAGCCCCAGCATTTT.

This clone was counted once. The J gene is TRBJ2-1, the V gene TRBV7-8; tentative D call: TRBD2 (6 bases). The germline V and J ends were trimmed by 3 bases and 2 bases, with 17 bases remaining between them. Germline V gene lookup returns CDR1 SGHVS and CDR2 FQNEAQ. This CDR3 spans 17 amino acids. The chain's CDR3 is CASSFEVSGLTYNEQFF. Here the CDR3 DNA reads TGTGCCAGCAGCTTCGAAGTTTCGGGACTCACCTACAATGAGCAGTTCTTC.

This sequence joins TRBV4-3 and TRBJ1-1; D is unclear. The germline V gene encodes CDR1 LGHNA and CDR2 YSLEER. This CDR3 is 14 amino acids long. The germline V and J ends were trimmed by 4 bases and 1 base, with 10 bases remaining between them. CDR3 amino acids: CASSLSEGNTEAFF. The CDR3 DNA sequence: TGCGCCAGCAGCCTATCGGAGGGGAACACTGAAGCTTTCTTT.

This clone has a single count. One end of the junction does not line up with germline, which may come from a read error. The chain combines TRBV7-7 with TRBJ2-5; the match to TRBD2 covers 9 bases. The CDR3 runs to 15 residues. The germline CDR1 and CDR2 sequences are SSHAT and FNYEAQ (reference sequence). CDR3 residues: CASSGIGGRGETQYF. In nucleotides, the CDR3 is TGTGCTAGCAGCGGGATCGGCGGGAGGGGAGAGACCCAGTACTTC.

Of note for this clone: The sample carries other DNA sequences with the same CDR3. J is TRBJ1-1 and V is TRBV6-2 or TRBV6-3; TRBD1 matches at 7 bases. Looked up from germline, CDR1 is MNHEY and CDR2 is SVGEGT. V dropped 5 bases and J dropped 4; count of bases not matched to a gene: 1. This CDR3 is built from 12 residues. Here the CDR3 reads CASSPGGTEAFF. The DNA of the CDR3 is TGTGCCAGCAGTCCAGGGGGCACTGAAGCTTTCTTT.

The V call is TRBV12-5, the J call TRBJ2-5; 10 nucleotides align to TRBD1. This CDR3 spans 15 amino acids. Germline loops: CDR1 LGHNT, CDR2 FRNRAP. Trimming removed 1 base from V and 2 bases from J; junction bases left unmatched: 1. CDR3 in amino acids: CASGLGQGAQETQYF. The CDR3 bases are TGTGCTAGTGGTTTGGGACAGGGGGCTCAAGAGACCCAGTACTTC.

The CDR3 spells CASRLAAFHNEQFF. CDR3 bases: TGTGCCAGTAGACTAGCGGCTTTCCACAATGAGCAGTTCTTC. The V and J genes are TRBV19 and TRBJ2-1; 8 bases align to TRBD2. This CDR3 comprises 14 residues. Germline V gives CDR1 LNHDA, CDR2 SQIVND (reference sequence). Trimming at V came to 6 bases and at J to 5 bases, leaving 6 bases not matched to a gene.

The chain recombines TRBV2 with TRBJ1-6; D is unresolved. CDR3 length: 13 residues. Germline-derived CDR1 and CDR2 are SNHLY and FYNNEI. Trimming pared 4 bases from V and 5 bases from J, leaving 6 bases between. The CDR3 loop is CASSGENNSPLHF. CDR3 sequence (DNA): TGTGCCAGCAGTGGCGAGAATAATTCACCCCTCCACTTT.

The V gene is TRBV3-1 (or the pseudogene TRBV3-2), the J gene TRBJ1-1; tentatively, D is TRBD1 (6 bases). CDR3 size: 12 residues. Trimming stripped 1 base from V and 8 bases from J, with 8 bases between. Germline CDR1 LGHDT, CDR2 YNNKEL (reference sequence). In nucleotides, the CDR3 is TGTGCCAGCAGCCAAGGGACAGCCGAAGCTTTCTTT. It translates to CASSQGTAEAFF.

The chain has TRBV7-2 and TRBJ1-2, with 8 nucleotides matching TRBD1. Germline lookup yields CDR1 SGHTA and CDR2 FQGNSA. The CDR3 runs 15 residues. V trimming: 5 bases; J trimming: 4 bases; junction bases outside the gene matches: 9. This CDR3 is CASSPGQVVGYGYTF. For the CDR3, the DNA is TGTGCCAGCAGCCCGGGACAGGTGGTCGGCTATGGCTACACCTTC.

J is TRBJ1-1 and V is TRBV2; D is uncertain. V was cut by 6 bases and J by 0 bases, with 14 bases left in between. Per germline, CDR1 SNHLY and CDR2 FYNNEI. The CDR3 length is 15 residues. The CDR3 nucleotides are TGTGCCAGCAGCGCCGACACATACATGAACACTGAAGCTTTCTTT. Translating it yields CASSADTYMNTEAFF.

The gene calls are TRBV9 and TRBJ1-1, with 7 bases lining up with TRBD1. J lost 4 bases, V lost 0 bases, and 3 bases had no gene match. The V gene's germline CDR1 is SGDLS and CDR2 YYNGEE. The CDR3 has 14 amino acids. The CDR3: CASSVDPGGTEAFF. The CDR3 nucleotides are TGTGCCAGCAGCGTAGATCCAGGGGGCACTGAAGCTTTCTTT.

The chain joins TRBV28 to TRBJ2-2; D might be TRBD2 (5 bases). Per germline, CDR1 MDHEN and CDR2 SYDVKM. V was clipped by 2 bases and J by 4 bases, with 11 bases between them. The CDR3 extends over 15 amino acids. The CDR3 loop is CASSLMRVGTGELFF. Written as DNA, the CDR3 is TGTGCCAGCAGTTTAATGAGGGTGGGCACCGGGGAGCTGTTTTTT.

The chain combines TRBV29-1 with TRBJ1-1; D remains unclear. V lost 5 bases, J lost 3 bases, and 16 bases lay in between. CDR3 length equals 14 residues. The V gene's germline CDR1 is SQVTM and CDR2 ANQGSEA. CDR3 amino acids: CSVRWELQYTEAFF. The CDR3 DNA is TGCAGCGTTCGCTGGGAGCTTCAGTACACTGAAGCTTTCTTT.

The chain employs TRBV30 and TRBJ1-6; tentative D call: TRBD1 (5 bases). The CDR3 has 13 amino acids. Trimming pared 4 bases from V and 10 bases from J, leaving 14 bases between. Germline CDR1 reads GTSNPN; CDR2 reads SVGIG (reference sequence). The CDR3 DNA reads TGTGCCTGGAAGGGGAGGGCCGGGTCACCCCTCCACTTT. It specifies CAWKGRAGSPLHF. The full variable domain, completed using reference TRBV30 and TRBJ1-6, is SQTIHQWPATLVQPVGSPLSLECTVEGTSNPNLYWYRQAAGRGLQLLFYSVGIGQISSEVPQNLSASRPQDRQFILSSKKLLLSDSGFYLCAWKGRAGSPLHFGNGTRLTVT.

This chain uses TRBV2 with TRBJ1-1; D remains ambiguous. This CDR3 has 15 residues. The V end lost 6 bases, the J end lost 3 bases, and 17 bases lay between the germline ends. CDR1 is SNHLY, CDR2 FYNNEI, per germline. The chain's CDR3 is CASSPRRGLDTEAFF. In nucleotides, the CDR3 is TGTGCCAGCAGCCCCAGGCGGGGTCTGGACACTGAAGCTTTCTTT.

The chain joins TRBV6-5 to TRBJ2-2; 9 bases are a match to TRBD2. CDR3 length: 16 residues. V was clipped by 0 bases and J by 4 bases; unmatched bases: 3. Germline-derived CDR1 and CDR2 are MNHEY and SVGAGI. The CDR3 reads CASSYSSGSGTGELFF. Written as DNA, the CDR3 is TGTGCCAGCAGTTACTCTAGCGGGAGCGGCACCGGGGAGCTGTTTTTT.

A few counts support this clone. The chain recombines TRBV28 with TRBJ1-2, with 9 bases fitting TRBD1. This CDR3 comprises 15 residues. Trimming took 3 bases from V and 4 from J; bases not matched to a gene: 6. Germline CDR1 MDHEN, CDR2 SYDVKM. This chain's CDR3 is CASSFRGQGAYGYTF. CDR3 sequence (DNA): TGTGCCAGCAGTTTCCGGGGACAGGGCGCCTATGGCTACACCTTC.

The V and J genes are TRBV28 and TRBJ1-2; TRBD1 matches 7 bases. V was pared by 6 bases and J by 8 bases, with 9 bases of the junction left unmatched. CDR1 and CDR2 from the germline V gene are MDHEN and SYDVKM. CDR3 length: 13 residues. In DNA form, the CDR3 reads TGTGCCAGCAGCCAAACGAGGGGGCTGGGCTACACCTTC. Its translation: CASSQTRGLGYTF.

With regard to this clone: Its ends do not fully match the called genes, so a read error is possible. J is TRBJ2-7 and V is TRBV6-1; D not certain. Germline CDR1 is MNHNS and CDR2 is SASEGT. The CDR3 runs to 14 residues. CDR3 in amino acids: CASTEWPPGYEQYF. The CDR3, as DNA: TGTGCCAGCACTGAATGGCCCCCGGGCTACGAGCAGTACTTC.

In DNA form, the CDR3 reads TGTGCCAGCAGAAGGACTAGCGGGAGTGGGGAGACCCAGTACTTC. This sequence encodes CASRRTSGSGETQYF. The chain has TRBV6-5 and TRBJ2-5; TRBD2 matches at 13 bases. The CDR3 extends over 15 amino acids. Germline V gene lookup returns CDR1 MNHEY and CDR2 SVGAGI. V dropped 6 bases and J dropped 5; count of bases not matched to a gene: 6.

On this clone itself: The sample contains more than one DNA sequence encoding this CDR3. The chain has TRBV18 and TRBJ1-1; D gene uncertain. This CDR3 region has 13 residues. CDR1 KGHSH and CDR2 LQKENI come from the germline V gene. The ends were cut back, 3 bases at V and 1 base at J, with 6 bases in the middle. The CDR3 nucleotides read TGTGCCAGCTCACCCACGGGGAACACTGAAGCTTTCTTT. Translating gives CASSPTGNTEAFF.

The chain couples TRBV19 to TRBJ1-5, with TRBD1 matching 7 bases. The CDR3 consists of 15 residues. Looked up from germline, CDR1 is LNHDA and CDR2 is SQIVND (reference sequence). With 5 bases clipped from V and 6 bases from J, the junction kept 10 bases outside the gene matches. CDR3 nucleotides: TGTGCCAGTAGTCGAGGAGGGGGCCAGGGTCAGCCCCAGCATTTT. Translating it yields CASSRGGGQGQPQHF.

This chain connects TRBV27 to TRBJ1-2, with 7 bases aligning to TRBD1. V trimming: 3 bases; J trimming: 2 bases; junction bases outside the gene matches: 6. The CDR3 spans 15 residues. CDR1 and CDR2 from the germline V gene are MNHEY and SMNVEV (reference sequence). The CDR3 DNA follows: TGTGCCAGCAGTTTCCTAGACAGGGCGAACTATGGCTACACCTTC. Protein product: CASSFLDRANYGYTF.

V gene TRBV5-4 combines with J gene TRBJ1-1; 7 nucleotides line up with TRBD1. Trimming took 3 bases from V and 0 from J; bases not matched to a gene: 8. Germline-derived CDR1 and CDR2 are SGHNT and YYREEE (reference sequence). The CDR3 has 16 amino acids. The CDR3 reads CASSSNRGWMNTEAFF. CDR3 nucleotides: TGTGCCAGCAGCTCAAACAGGGGCTGGATGAACACTGAAGCTTTCTTT.

The chain combines TRBV18 with TRBJ1-1; maybe TRBD1 (5 bases). Trimming took 2 bases from V and 3 from J, leaving 16 bases between them. The CDR3 consists of 16 residues. Looked up from germline, CDR1 is KGHSH and CDR2 is LQKENI. CDR3 DNA sequence: TGTGCCAGCTCACCAGTCGCCCACGACAGAGACACTGAAGCTTTCTTT. Amino acid sequence: CASSPVAHDRDTEAFF.